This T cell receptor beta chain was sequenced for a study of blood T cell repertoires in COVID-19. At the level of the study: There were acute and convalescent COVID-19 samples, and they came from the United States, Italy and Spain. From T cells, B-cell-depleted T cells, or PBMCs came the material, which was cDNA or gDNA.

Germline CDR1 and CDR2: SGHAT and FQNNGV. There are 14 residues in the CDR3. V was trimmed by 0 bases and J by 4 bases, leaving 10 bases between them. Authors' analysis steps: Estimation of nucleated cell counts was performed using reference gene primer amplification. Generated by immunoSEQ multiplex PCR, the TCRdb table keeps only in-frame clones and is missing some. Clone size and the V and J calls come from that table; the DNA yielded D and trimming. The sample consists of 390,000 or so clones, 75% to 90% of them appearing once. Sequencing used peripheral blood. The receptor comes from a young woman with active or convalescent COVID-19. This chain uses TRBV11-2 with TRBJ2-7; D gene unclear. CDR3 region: CASSLETRIYEQYF. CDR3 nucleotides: TGTGCCAGCAGCTTAGAAACCAGGATTTACGAGCAGTACTTC.